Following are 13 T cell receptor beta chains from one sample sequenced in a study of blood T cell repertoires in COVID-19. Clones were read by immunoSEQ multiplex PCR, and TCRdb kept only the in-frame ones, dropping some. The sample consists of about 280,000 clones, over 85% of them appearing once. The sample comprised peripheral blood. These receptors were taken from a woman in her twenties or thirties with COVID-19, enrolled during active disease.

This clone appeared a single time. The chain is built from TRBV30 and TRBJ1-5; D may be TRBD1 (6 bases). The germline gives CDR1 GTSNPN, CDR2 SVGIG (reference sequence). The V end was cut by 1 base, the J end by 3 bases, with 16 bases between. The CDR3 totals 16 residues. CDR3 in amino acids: CAWSEYWGQLNQPQHF. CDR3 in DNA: TGTGCCTGGAGTGAATACTGGGGGCAGCTCAATCAGCCCCAGCATTTT.

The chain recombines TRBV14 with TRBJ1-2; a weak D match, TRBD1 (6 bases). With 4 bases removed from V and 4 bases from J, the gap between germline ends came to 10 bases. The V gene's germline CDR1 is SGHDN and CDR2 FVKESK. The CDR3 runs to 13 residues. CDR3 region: CASSPDSLYGYTF. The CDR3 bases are TGTGCCAGCAGCCCGGACAGCCTCTATGGCTACACCTTC.

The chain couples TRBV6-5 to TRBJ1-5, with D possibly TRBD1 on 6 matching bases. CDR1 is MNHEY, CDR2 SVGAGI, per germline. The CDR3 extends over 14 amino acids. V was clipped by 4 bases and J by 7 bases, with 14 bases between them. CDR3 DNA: TGTGCCAGCAGTTTAGGGGCAAGGGGGCAGCCCCAGCATTTT. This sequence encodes CASSLGARGQPQHF.

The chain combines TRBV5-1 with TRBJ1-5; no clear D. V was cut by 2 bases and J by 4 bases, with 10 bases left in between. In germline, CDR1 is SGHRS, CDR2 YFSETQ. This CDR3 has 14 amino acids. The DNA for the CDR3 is TGCGCCAGCAGCTTCTCCGGAGAGAATCAGCCCCAGCATTTT. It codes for CASSFSGENQPQHF.

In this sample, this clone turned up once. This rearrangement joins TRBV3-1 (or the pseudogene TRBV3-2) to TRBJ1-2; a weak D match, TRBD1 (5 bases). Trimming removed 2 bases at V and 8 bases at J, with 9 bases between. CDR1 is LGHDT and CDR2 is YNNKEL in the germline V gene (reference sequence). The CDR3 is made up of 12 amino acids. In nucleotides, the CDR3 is TGTGCCAGCAGCCAATTTCCAGGGGGCTACACCTTC. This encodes CASSQFPGGYTF.

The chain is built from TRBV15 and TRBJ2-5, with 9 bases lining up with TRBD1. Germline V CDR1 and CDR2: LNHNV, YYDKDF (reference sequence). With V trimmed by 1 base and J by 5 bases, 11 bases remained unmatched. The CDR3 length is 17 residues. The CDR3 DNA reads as TGTGCCACCAGCAGAGGTGGAGGAGGGACAGGGCACGAGACCCAGTACTTC. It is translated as CATSRGGGGTGHETQYF.

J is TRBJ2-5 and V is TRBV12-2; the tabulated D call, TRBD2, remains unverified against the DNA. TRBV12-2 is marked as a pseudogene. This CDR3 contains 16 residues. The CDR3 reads CASRSGLAGGQETQYF. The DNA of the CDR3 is TGTGCAAGTCGCTCCGGACTAGCGGGGGGACAAGAGACCCAGTACTTC.

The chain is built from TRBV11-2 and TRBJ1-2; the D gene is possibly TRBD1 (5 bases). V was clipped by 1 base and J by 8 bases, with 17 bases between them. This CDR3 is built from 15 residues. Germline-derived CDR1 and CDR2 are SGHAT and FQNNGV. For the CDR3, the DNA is TGTGCCAGCAGCTTAGTGGTTCAGGGTATAGGAGGCTACACCTTC. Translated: CASSLVVQGIGGYTF.

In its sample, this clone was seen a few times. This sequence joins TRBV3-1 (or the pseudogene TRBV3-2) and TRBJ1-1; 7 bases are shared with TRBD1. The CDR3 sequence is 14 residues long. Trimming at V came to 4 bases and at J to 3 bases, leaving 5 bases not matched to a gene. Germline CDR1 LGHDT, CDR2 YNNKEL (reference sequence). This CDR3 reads CASSPWTGYTEAFF. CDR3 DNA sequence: TGTGCCAGCAGCCCCTGGACAGGCTACACTGAAGCTTTCTTT.

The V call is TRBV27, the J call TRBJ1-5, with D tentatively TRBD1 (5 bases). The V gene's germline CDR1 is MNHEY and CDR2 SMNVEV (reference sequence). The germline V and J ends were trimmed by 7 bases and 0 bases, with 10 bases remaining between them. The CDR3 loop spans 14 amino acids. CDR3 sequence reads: CASTIGDSNQPQHF. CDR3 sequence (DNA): TGTGCCAGCACCATAGGGGATAGCAATCAGCCCCAGCATTTT.

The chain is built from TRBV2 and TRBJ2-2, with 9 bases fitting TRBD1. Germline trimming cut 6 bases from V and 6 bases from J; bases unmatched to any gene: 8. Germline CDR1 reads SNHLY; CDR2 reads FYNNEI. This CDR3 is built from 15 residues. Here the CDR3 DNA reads TGTGCCAGCAGCCGCCAGACAGGGGGAGCCGGGGAGCTGTTTTTT. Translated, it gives CASSRQTGGAGELFF.

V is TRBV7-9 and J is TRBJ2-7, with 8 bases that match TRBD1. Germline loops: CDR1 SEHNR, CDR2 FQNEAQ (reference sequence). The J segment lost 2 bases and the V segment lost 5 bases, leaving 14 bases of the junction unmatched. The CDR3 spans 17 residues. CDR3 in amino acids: CASSPGRTGISPYEQYF. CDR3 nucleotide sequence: TGTGCCAGCAGCCCTGGACGGACAGGGATTTCTCCCTACGAGCAGTACTTC.

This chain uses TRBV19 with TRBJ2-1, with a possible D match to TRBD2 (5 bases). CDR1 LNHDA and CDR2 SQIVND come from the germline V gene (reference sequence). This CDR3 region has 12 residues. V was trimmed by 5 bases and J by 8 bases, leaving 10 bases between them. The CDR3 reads CASSPSGDEQFF. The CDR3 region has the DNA TGTGCCAGTAGTCCCAGCGGTGATGAGCAGTTCTTC.